These 21 T cell receptor beta chains were sequenced from one sample in a study of Graves' ophthalmopathy and Graves' hyperthyroidism. From RNA, the CDR3 regions of TCR beta chains were amplified and sequenced. After a first-round RT-PCR with HTBI primers, a second-round multiplex PCR was run. TCRdb used MiXCR to reprocess the multiplex PCR reads, holding one entry per CDR3 protein. This sample yields approximately 1.2 million distinct CDR3 sequences, of which about 35% are seen a single time; around 10% belongs to the top ten. Sequencing was done on a sample of peripheral blood or thyroid tissue (not recorded which). Source of these receptors: an adult man with Graves' hyperthyroidism.

This clonotype has a count of ten or more. V gene TRBV20-1 combines with J gene TRBJ2-5, with D possibly TRBD1 on 6 matching bases. The V end lost 6 bases, the J end lost 5 bases, and 16 bases lay between the germline ends. Germline CDR1 and CDR2: DFQATT and SNEGSKA (reference sequence). This CDR3 has 13 amino acids. The CDR3 bases are TGCAGTGCACCCCAGGGGTTGGGCGAGACCCAGTACTTC. It specifies CSAPQGLGETQYF.

This clonotype was picked up a small number of times. V gene TRBV2 combines with J gene TRBJ2-2; 14 positions agree with TRBD2. Trimming removed 4 bases from V and 3 bases from J; junction bases left unmatched: 4. Germline loops: CDR1 SNHLY, CDR2 FYNNEI. The CDR3 runs 17 residues. DNA for the CDR3: TGTGCCAGCAGTGGGGGACTAGCGGGGGCCTACACCGGGGAGCTGTTTTTT. Protein: CASSGGLAGAYTGELFF.

This clonotype was recorded many times. V is TRBV29-1 and J is TRBJ1-3; D unclear. V lost 4 bases, J lost 0 bases, and 7 bases lay in between. CDR1 is SQVTM and CDR2 is ANQGSEA in the germline V gene. The CDR3 runs to 13 residues. DNA of the CDR3: TGCAGCGTTGCGATGGGCTCTGGAAACACCATATATTTT. Translated: CSVAMGSGNTIYF.

Turning to this clonotype: At one boundary the junction diverges from the germline segment, which might be a read error. The chain uses TRBV25-1 and TRBJ1-2, with TRBD1 matching 8 bases. Germline assignment: CDR1 MGHDK and CDR2 SYGVNS. The CDR3 runs 14 residues. The CDR3 region has the DNA TGTGCCAGCAGCCAGGGACAGGTGGGCGATGGCCACACCTTC. As protein: CASSQGQVGDGHTF.

As to this clonotype: The conserved phenylalanine or tryptophan normally closing the CDR3 is absent here, so this likely arose from a read error. It is unclear where the CDR3 begins or ends on the DNA, so no DNA is shown, and the CDR3 is as TCRdb lists it. This sequence joins TRBV29-1 and TRBJ1-4. The CDR3 is 9 amino acids long, termini counted. CDR1 and CDR2 from the germline V gene are SQVTM and ANQGSEA. The CDR3 loop is CSVVGLPPY.

This rearrangement joins TRBV10-3 to TRBJ2-7; D may be TRBD2 (6 bases). V was pared by 10 bases and J by 2 bases, with 15 bases between. The germline V gene encodes CDR1 ENHRY and CDR2 SYGVKD. The CDR3 loop spans 13 amino acids. CDR3 DNA sequence: TGTGCCAGCAGGTTCGGGGGTCCCTACGAGCAGTACTTC. This encodes CASRFGGPYEQYF.

This clonotype was seen ten or more times. V is TRBV11-2 and J is TRBJ2-2; D gene uncertain. The CDR3 is made up of 13 amino acids. Germline V gene sequence: CDR1 SGHAT, CDR2 FQNNGV. Trimming took off 6 bases at V and 4 bases at J, with 9 bases between the two ends. The CDR3 DNA is TGTGCCAGCAGGCAGGACGGCACCGGGGAGCTGTTTTTT. As protein: CASRQDGTGELFF.

This clonotype has only one observation. The CDR3 nucleotides read TGTGCCAGCAGTTCGGCCCACACCGGGGCAGGCCGTACCGGGGAGCTGTTTTTT. Encoded protein: CASSSAHTGAGRTGELFF. This chain connects TRBV12-3 or TRBV12-4 to TRBJ2-2; either TRBD1 or TRBD2 may supply D (5 bases each). V was shortened by 4 bases and J by 5 bases, with 23 bases between the two germline ends. The CDR3 covers 18 residues.

The sample holds one count of this clonotype. This chain connects TRBV29-1 to TRBJ1-4, with 7 nucleotides matching TRBD1. The V and J ends lost 6 bases and 10 bases, in that order; junction bases with no gene match: 2. Germline V gene sequence: CDR1 SQVTM, CDR2 ANQGSEA. The CDR3 is 10 amino acids. The CDR3 spells CSVRQGKLFF. In DNA form, the CDR3 reads TGCAGCGTCCGACAGGGAAAACTGTTTTTT.

V and J are TRBV20-1 and TRBJ2-7; D might be TRBD1 (6 bases). CDR1 and CDR2 (germline): DFQATT, SNEGSKA (reference sequence). V lost 6 bases, J lost 3 bases, and 15 bases lay in between. The CDR3 loop spans 13 amino acids. CDR3 amino acids: CSATRDTVYEQYF. In DNA, the CDR3 is TGCAGTGCCACCAGGGACACTGTCTACGAGCAGTACTTC.

This clonotype was detected only a few times. The chain joins TRBV10-3 to TRBJ2-7, with D hard to call. The germline CDR1 and CDR2 sequences are ENHRY and SYGVKD. Trimming took 2 bases from V and 4 from J, leaving 6 bases between them. The CDR3 extends over 12 amino acids. The CDR3 sequence: CAISEKAYEQYF. The CDR3, as DNA: TGTGCCATCAGTGAGAAGGCGTACGAGCAGTACTTC.

In this sample, this clonotype turned up many times. The gene calls are TRBV7-6 and TRBJ2-7; D remains ambiguous. This CDR3 has 13 residues. Germline CDR1 reads SGHVS; CDR2 reads FNYEAQ. The V gene lost 5 bases and the J gene lost 3 bases, with 11 bases spanning the gap. CDR3: CASSPTTYYEQYF. CDR3 in DNA: TGTGCCAGCAGCCCGACGACTTACTACGAGCAGTACTTC.

The chain employs TRBV20-1 and TRBJ1-1; no firm D call. The CDR3 loop spans 13 amino acids. V shed 5 bases and J shed 1 base, with 11 bases lying between them. Germline-derived CDR1 and CDR2 are DFQATT and SNEGSKA (reference sequence). The CDR3 nucleotides read TGCAGTGCTTTGGGCTTGGGGAACACTGAAGCTTTCTTT. It encodes CSALGLGNTEAFF.

This clonotype was seen ten or more times. The chain carries TRBV7-2 and TRBJ1-5; weak D call: TRBD1 (5 bases). The CDR3 length is 15 residues. Germline V CDR1 and CDR2: SGHTA, FQGNSA. V was trimmed by 2 bases and J by 1 base, leaving 9 bases between them. The CDR3 is CASSLSRASNQPQHF. In DNA, the CDR3 is TGTGCCAGCAGCTTATCCAGGGCCAGCAATCAGCCCCAGCATTTT.

J is TRBJ1-1 and V is TRBV7-4; TRBD1 matches 7 bases. Germline V CDR1 and CDR2: SGHVT, SQSDAQ. The CDR3 extends over 16 amino acids. J gave up 2 bases and V 5 bases, and 11 bases lay outside the gene matches. CDR3 amino acids: CASSPRDRRGNTEAFF. The DNA for the CDR3 is TGTGCCAGCAGCCCCCGGGACAGACGGGGAAACACTGAAGCTTTCTTT.

The CDR3 DNA reads as TGTGCCAGCAGCTTGGTCAGTGTTGTGAAAGCTTTCTTT. Protein product: CASSLVSVVKAFF. The J gene is TRBJ1-1, the V gene TRBV7-9; D gene ambiguous. This CDR3 spans 13 amino acids. Deletions cut 3 bases from V and 9 bases from J, with 14 bases between. Germline V gives CDR1 SEHNR, CDR2 FQNEAQ (reference sequence).

V and J are TRBV10-3 and TRBJ1-5, with D maybe TRBD1 (5 bases). Trimming shortened V by 6 bases and J by 11 bases, and 17 bases separated the two germline ends. This CDR3 has 13 residues. The germline V gene has CDR1 ENHRY and CDR2 SYGVKD. CDR3 loop: CAISLDRGWAQHF. The CDR3 DNA sequence: TGTGCCATCAGCTTAGATAGGGGTTGGGCCCAGCATTTT.

This clonotype was recorded at least ten times. The chain joins TRBV7-2 to TRBJ1-2, with D uncertain. The CDR3 extends over 11 amino acids. Looked up from germline, CDR1 is SGHTA and CDR2 is FQGNSA. V was cut by 5 bases and J by 8 bases, with 9 bases left in between. The CDR3 loop is CASSPTVGYTF. In DNA form, the CDR3 reads TGTGCCAGCAGCCCAACCGTGGGCTACACCTTC.

The chain recombines TRBV7-3 with TRBJ2-5, with 7 bases aligning to TRBD2. V gave up 5 bases and J gave up 2 bases; unmatched junction bases: 11. Germline CDR1 is SGHTA and CDR2 is FQGTGA. The CDR3 is 16 amino acids. The CDR3 DNA reads as TGTGCCAGCAGCCTAAGCCTAGCGGAGGAACAAGAGACCCAGTACTTC. It is translated as CASSLSLAEEQETQYF.

The chain carries TRBV7-9 and TRBJ2-7; no firm D call. The ends were cut back, 1 base at V and 6 bases at J, with 10 bases in the middle. This CDR3 is 13 amino acids long. Germline V gene data show CDR1 as SEHNR and CDR2 as FQNEAQ (reference sequence). CDR3 in DNA: TGTGCCAGCAGCTTAGACGGATCTCCCGAGCAGTACTTC. Its protein product is CASSLDGSPEQYF.

This clonotype was detected many times. The chain employs TRBV10-3 and TRBJ2-5; D not resolved. From germline, CDR1 is ENHRY and CDR2 SYGVKD. CDR3 size: 11 residues. V lost 7 bases and J lost 4, with 7 bases in between. The CDR3 spells CAITVGETQYF. The CDR3 nucleotides read TGTGCCATCACGGTCGGAGAGACCCAGTACTTC.